The 10 T cell receptor beta chains below come from one sample, sequenced in a study of STAT5B mutations in CD4+ large granular lymphocyte leukemia. Clones were sequenced by immunoSEQ multiplex PCR, and TCRdb holds only the in-frame ones, with some missing. The sample lists approximately 20,000 clones, 82% occurring once. Sequenced sample: CD4+ T cells from blood buffy coats. These receptors were taken from a human donor in good health.

The genes are TRBV6-1 and TRBJ1-2; D is unclear. Per germline, CDR1 MNHNS and CDR2 SASEGT. The ends were cut back, 6 bases at V and 7 bases at J, with 12 bases in the middle. The CDR3 sequence is 12 residues long. The CDR3: CASRATLGGYTF. DNA for the CDR3: TGTGCCAGCAGGGCGACCTTGGGTGGCTACACCTTC.

The gene calls are TRBV2 and TRBJ2-7; D may match TRBD1 or TRBD2 (5 bases each). The CDR3 contains 15 residues. Germline V gene data show CDR1 as SNHLY and CDR2 as FYNNEI. V gave up 9 bases and J gave up 3 bases, with 21 bases separating them. CDR3 bases: TGTGCCAGTTCCGCTCGTGGGTCTGGGGGCTACGAGCAGTACTTC. Its translation: CASSARGSGGYEQYF.

This rearrangement joins TRBV18 to TRBJ2-1; 7 nucleotides align to TRBD1. This CDR3 is built from 14 residues. Germline V gives CDR1 KGHSH, CDR2 LQKENI. The junction had 7 bases not matched to a gene; V was cut back by 4 bases and J by 7 bases. The CDR3 coding sequence is TGTGCCAGCTCACTGGGACAGCTTGCGAATGAGCAGTTCTTC. This encodes CASSLGQLANEQFF. Complete variable domain (other parts from reference TRBV18 and TRBJ2-1): NAGVMQNPRHLVRRRGQEARLRCSPMKGHSHVYWYRQLPEEGLKFMVYLQKENIIDESGMPKERFSAEFPKEGPSILRIQQVVRGDSAAYFCASSLGQLANEQFFGPGTRLTVL.

This clone has just a few counts. V is TRBV27 and J is TRBJ2-2; TRBD1 matches 8 bases. The V gene's germline CDR1 is MNHEY and CDR2 SMNVEV (reference sequence). The length of the CDR3 is 16 residues. With V trimmed by 1 base and J by 1 base, 2 bases remained unmatched. The DNA for the CDR3 is TGTGCCAGCAGTTTATTCGGGACAGGGAACACCGGGGAGCTGTTTTTT. Its protein is CASSLFGTGNTGELFF.

This sequence joins TRBV11-3 and TRBJ2-2, with a weak D call TRBD1 (6 bases). Trimming took off 2 bases at V and 3 bases at J, with 10 bases between the two ends. The germline gives CDR1 SGHNT, CDR2 YENEEA. The CDR3 runs to 15 residues. CDR3 sequence (DNA): TGTGCCAGCAGCTTAACGGACAGTTACACCGGGGAGCTGTTTTTT. It translates to CASSLTDSYTGELFF.

The V and J genes are TRBV11-1 and TRBJ2-1; 10 bases line up with TRBD1. Looked up from germline, CDR1 is SGHAT and CDR2 is FQDESV (reference sequence). V shed 2 bases and J 15 bases; nucleotides not matched to a gene: 4. This CDR3 is built from 12 residues. In DNA, the CDR3 is TGTGCCAGCAGCTTATTGGGACAGGGGCTGTTCTTC. Its protein product is CASSLLGQGLFF.

The rearrangement links TRBV5-1 to TRBJ2-5; no definite D call. Trimming pared 4 bases from V and 5 bases from J, leaving 9 bases between. Per germline, CDR1 SGHRS and CDR2 YFSETQ. The CDR3 extends over 12 amino acids. The CDR3 loop reads CASSLPTETQYF. CDR3 bases: TGCGCCAGCAGCCTCCCAACGGAGACCCAGTACTTC.

The V gene is TRBV18, the J gene TRBJ1-5, with 12 nucleotides matching TRBD1. Germline CDR1 reads KGHSH; CDR2 reads LQKENI. The CDR3 is 20 amino acids. V lost 6 bases to trimming and J lost 1 base; unmatched junction nucleotides: 16. CDR3 DNA sequence: TGTGCCAGCTCCCTCGGATCGGGGACAGGGGGCTTTAGGAGCAATCAGCCCCAGCATTTT. Its translation: CASSLGSGTGGFRSNQPQHF.

The V gene is TRBV5-4, the J gene TRBJ1-2, with TRBD1 identical over 11 bases. Germline-derived CDR1 and CDR2 are SGHNT and YYREEE (reference sequence). J lost 5 bases, V lost 3 bases, and 3 bases had no gene match. The CDR3 is 14 amino acids. CDR3 bases: TGTGCCAGCAGCTGGACAGGGGGCGAGTATGGCTACACCTTC. Translation gives CASSWTGGEYGYTF. Together with reference TRBV5-4 and TRBJ1-2, the CDR3 gives the full variable domain: ETGVTQSPTHLIKTRGQQVTLRCSSQSGHNTVSWYQQALGQGPQFIFQYYREEENGRGNFPPRFSGLQFPNYSSELNVNALELDDSALYLCASSWTGGEYGYTFGSGTRLTVV.

The chain links TRBV6-6 to TRBJ1-6; TRBD1 is a possible D gene (5 bases). With 2 bases removed from V and 7 bases from J, the gap between germline ends came to 12 bases. CDR1 and CDR2 (germline): MNHNY, SVGAGI (reference sequence). The length of the CDR3 is 15 residues. The CDR3 DNA reads TGTGCCAGCAGTTACACCGGGACGGCAAATTCACCCCTCCACTTT. Translated: CASSYTGTANSPLHF.